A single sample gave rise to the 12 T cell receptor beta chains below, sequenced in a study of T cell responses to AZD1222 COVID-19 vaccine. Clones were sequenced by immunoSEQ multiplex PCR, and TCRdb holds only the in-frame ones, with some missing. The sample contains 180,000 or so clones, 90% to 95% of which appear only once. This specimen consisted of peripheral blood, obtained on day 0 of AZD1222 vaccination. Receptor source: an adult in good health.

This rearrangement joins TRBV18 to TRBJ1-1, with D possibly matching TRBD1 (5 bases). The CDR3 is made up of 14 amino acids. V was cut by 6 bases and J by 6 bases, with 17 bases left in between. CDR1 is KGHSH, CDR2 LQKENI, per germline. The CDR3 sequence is CASSPEGGTAEAFF. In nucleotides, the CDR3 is TGTGCCAGCTCTCCCGAGGGAGGGACCGCTGAAGCTTTCTTT.

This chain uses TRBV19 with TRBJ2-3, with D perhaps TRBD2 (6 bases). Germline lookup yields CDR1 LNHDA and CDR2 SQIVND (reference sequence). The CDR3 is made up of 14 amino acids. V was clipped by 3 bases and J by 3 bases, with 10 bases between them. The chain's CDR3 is CASSIPGTTDTQYF. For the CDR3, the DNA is TGTGCCAGTAGTATTCCCGGGACTACAGATACGCAGTATTTT.

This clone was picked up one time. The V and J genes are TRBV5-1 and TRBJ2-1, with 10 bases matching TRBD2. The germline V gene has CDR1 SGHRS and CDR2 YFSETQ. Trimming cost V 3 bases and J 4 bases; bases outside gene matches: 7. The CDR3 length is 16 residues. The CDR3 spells CASSSLAGVRYNEQFF. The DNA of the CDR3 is TGCGCCAGCAGCTCCCTAGCGGGAGTGCGGTACAATGAGCAGTTCTTC.

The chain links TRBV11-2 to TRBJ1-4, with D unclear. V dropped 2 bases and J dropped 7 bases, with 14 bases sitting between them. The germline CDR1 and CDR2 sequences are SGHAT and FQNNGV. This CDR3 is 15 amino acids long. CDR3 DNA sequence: TGTGCCAGCAGCTTAAGGACGGCGACGGGTGAAAAACTGTTTTTT. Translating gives CASSLRTATGEKLFF.

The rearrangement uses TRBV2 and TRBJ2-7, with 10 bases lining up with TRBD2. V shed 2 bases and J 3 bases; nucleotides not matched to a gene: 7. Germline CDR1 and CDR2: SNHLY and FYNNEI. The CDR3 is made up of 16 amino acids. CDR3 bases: TGTGCCAGCAGTGAATTAGCCCTAGCGGGAGACTACGAGCAGTACTTC. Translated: CASSELALAGDYEQYF.

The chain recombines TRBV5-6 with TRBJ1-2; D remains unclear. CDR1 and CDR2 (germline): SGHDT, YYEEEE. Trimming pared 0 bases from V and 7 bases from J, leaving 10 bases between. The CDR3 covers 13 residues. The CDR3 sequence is CASSLDVQSGYTF. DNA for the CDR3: TGTGCCAGCAGCTTGGATGTCCAGAGTGGCTACACCTTC.

The CDR3 region is CASSPNRENTEAFF. CDR3 DNA sequence: TGTGCCAGCTCACCTAACAGGGAGAACACTGAAGCTTTCTTT. The chain is built from TRBV18 and TRBJ1-1; D might be TRBD1 (6 bases). The CDR3 totals 14 residues. Between the trimmed V and J ends, which lost 3 bases and 1 base, there was a span of 9 bases. Germline CDR1 and CDR2: KGHSH and LQKENI.

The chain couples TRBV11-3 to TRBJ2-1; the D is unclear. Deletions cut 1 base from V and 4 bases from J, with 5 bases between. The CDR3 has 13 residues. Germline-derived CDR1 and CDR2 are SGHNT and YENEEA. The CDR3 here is CASSLGIYNEQFF. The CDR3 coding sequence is TGTGCCAGCAGCTTAGGCATTTACAATGAGCAGTTCTTC. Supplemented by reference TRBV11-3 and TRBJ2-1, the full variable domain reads EAGVVQSPRYKIIEKKQPVAFWCNPISGHNTLYWYLQNLGQGPELLIRYENEEAVDDSQLPKDRFSAERLKGVDSTLKIQPAELGDSAVYLCASSLGIYNEQFFGPGTRLTVL.

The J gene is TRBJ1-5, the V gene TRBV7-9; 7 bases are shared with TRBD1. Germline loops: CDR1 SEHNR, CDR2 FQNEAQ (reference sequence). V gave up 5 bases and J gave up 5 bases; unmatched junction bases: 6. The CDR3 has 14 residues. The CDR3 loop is CASSQDRVDQPQHF. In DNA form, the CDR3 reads TGTGCCAGCAGCCAAGACAGGGTTGATCAGCCCCAGCATTTT.

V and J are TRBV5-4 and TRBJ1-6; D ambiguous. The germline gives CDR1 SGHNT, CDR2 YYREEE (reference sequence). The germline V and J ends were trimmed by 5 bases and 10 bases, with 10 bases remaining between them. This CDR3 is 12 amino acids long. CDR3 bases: TGTGCCAGCAGTCATTCCGAATCACCCCTCCACTTT. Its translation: CASSHSESPLHF.

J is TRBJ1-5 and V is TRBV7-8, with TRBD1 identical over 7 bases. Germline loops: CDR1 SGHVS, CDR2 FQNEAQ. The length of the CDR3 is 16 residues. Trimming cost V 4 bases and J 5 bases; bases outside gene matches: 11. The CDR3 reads CASSSETWTGYQPQHF. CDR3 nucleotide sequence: TGTGCCAGCAGCTCAGAAACCTGGACAGGATATCAGCCCCAGCATTTT.

The chain's CDR3 is CASSHGTSGIGNEQFF. DNA for the CDR3: TGTGCCAGCAGCCATGGGACTAGCGGGATTGGAAATGAGCAGTTCTTC. This chain uses TRBV3-1 (or the pseudogene TRBV3-2) with TRBJ2-1; 13 positions match TRBD2. This CDR3 has 16 residues. CDR1 is LGHDT, CDR2 YNNKEL, per germline (reference sequence). V gave up 3 bases and J gave up 7 bases; unmatched junction bases: 6.